These 10 T cell receptor beta chains came from one sample sequenced in a study of blood T cells in healthy people across ages. Primed by a sample-barcoded 5' primer and a J-beta primer mix, a second PCR proceeded for roughly 7 to 11 cycles. TCRdb passed the 5' RACE reads through MiXCR, listing each CDR3 protein once. The sample has 600,000 to 1,000,000 distinct CDR3 sequences, 20% to 30% seen once. These records were also assigned to another study, of T cells of mothers and their children.

Sequencing used blood. The receptors were sampled from a boy between 10 and 17 years old in good health.

V is TRBV4-3 and J is TRBJ2-7, with TRBD1 matching 9 bases. The germline gives CDR1 LGHNA, CDR2 YSLEER. V shed 1 base, J shed 5 bases, and the junction held 9 bases outside the gene matches. The CDR3 length is 16 residues. CDR3 protein: CASSQGMGQGRDEQYF. The CDR3 nucleotides read TGCGCCAGCAGCCAAGGGATGGGACAGGGCCGAGACGAGCAGTACTTC.

The chain carries TRBV28 and TRBJ2-3; the D call may be TRBD1 or TRBD2 (5 bases each). V was clipped by 6 bases and J by 2 bases, with 9 bases between them. The CDR3 sequence is 13 residues long. The V gene's germline CDR1 is MDHEN and CDR2 SYDVKM. CDR3 in amino acids: CASSRDLTDTQYF. In DNA form, the CDR3 reads TGTGCCAGCAGCCGGGACCTCACAGATACGCAGTATTTT.

The V and J genes are TRBV12-3 or TRBV12-4 and TRBJ2-5; the D is unclear. V was shortened by 4 bases and J by 1 base, with 10 bases between the two germline ends. The CDR3 has 14 residues. CDR3 nucleotides: TGTGCCAGCAGTTCAAACTGGATCCAAGAGACCCAGTACTTC. The encoded protein is CASSSNWIQETQYF.

The genes are TRBV4-3 and TRBJ1-4; D might be TRBD1 (6 bases). V was clipped by 3 bases and J by 6 bases, with 14 bases between them. This CDR3 is 15 amino acids long. Per the germline V gene, CDR1 is LGHNA and CDR2 is YSLEER. CDR3 in amino acids: CASSQGAGSYEKLFF. In DNA form, the CDR3 reads TGCGCCAGCAGCCAGGGGGCAGGGTCTTATGAAAAACTGTTTTTT.

The chain is built from TRBV6-6 and TRBJ2-3, with D tentatively TRBD2 (6 bases). The CDR3 is 16 residues long. V was shortened by 2 bases and J by 1 base, with 13 bases between the two germline ends. CDR1 and CDR2 from the germline V gene are MNHNY and SVGAGI (reference sequence). In nucleotides, the CDR3 is TGTGCCAGCAGTTACGTAAGCCGGGAGCGCACAGATACGCAGTATTTT. Translated, it gives CASSYVSRERTDTQYF.

This clonotype was seen more than once but under ten times. The CDR3 bases are TGCAGCGTTGTACAGGGTGCAGAGACCCAGTACTTC. It codes for CSVVQGAETQYF. The V gene is TRBV29-1, the J gene TRBJ2-5; TRBD1 might be the D (6 bases). V was shortened by 4 bases and J by 4 bases, with 10 bases between the two germline ends. The CDR3 covers 12 residues. Germline-derived CDR1 and CDR2 are SQVTM and ANQGSEA.

The J gene is TRBJ1-1, the V gene TRBV20-1, with a tentative D call TRBD1 (5 bases). This CDR3 has 15 residues. Trimming cost V 6 bases and J 0 bases, with 17 bases left between them. Germline CDR1 DFQATT, CDR2 SNEGSKA (reference sequence). CDR3 nucleotides: TGCAGTGCAAAGACGGGACCGTTGATGAACACTGAAGCTTTCTTT. Amino acids: CSAKTGPLMNTEAFF.

The V and J genes are TRBV20-1 and TRBJ2-5; the D gene is possibly TRBD2 (6 bases). The J call may not be correct, given that the DNA end is closer to TRBJ2-7. The germline V gene encodes CDR1 DFQATT and CDR2 SNEGSKA (reference sequence). The CDR3 has 13 amino acids. In DNA form, the CDR3 reads TGCAGTGCTAGAGAACCGGACTACTACGAGCAGTACTTC. Protein sequence: CSAREPDYYEQYF.

The chain uses TRBV7-3 and TRBJ2-7; TRBD1 agrees at 7 bases. The CDR3 sequence is 19 residues long. CDR1 is SGHTA, CDR2 FQGTGA, per germline. V lost 7 bases to trimming and J lost 1 base; unmatched junction nucleotides: 22. In nucleotides, the CDR3 is TGTGCCAGCACCGAGCTCTCACAGGGGCCCCATACCTATTCCTACGAGCAGTACTTC. It is translated as CASTELSQGPHTYSYEQYF. Using reference TRBV7-3 and TRBJ2-7 for the parts outside the CDR3, the full variable domain is GAGVSQTPSNKVTEKGKYVELRCDPISGHTALYWYRQSLGQGPEFLIYFQGTGAADDSGLPNDRFFAVRPEGSVSTLKIQRTERGDSAVYLCASTELSQGPHTYSYEQYFGPGTRLTVT.

The chain links TRBV28 to TRBJ2-7; D not certain. Trimming stripped 4 bases from V and 6 bases from J, with 10 bases between. Germline CDR1 MDHEN, CDR2 SYDVKM. The CDR3 length is 12 residues. The CDR3 spells CASSSGSAEQYF. The CDR3, as DNA: TGTGCCAGCAGTTCAGGATCCGCCGAGCAGTACTTC.